The subject of this entry is one T cell receptor (beta chain). The data derive from a study of T cell changes during pregnancy in multiple sclerosis. Assay used: immunoSEQ multiplex PCR; TCRdb lists only in-frame clones, some missing. The profile shows over 70,000 clones, approximately 90% of them singletons. CDR3 length: 14 residues. V dropped 4 bases and J dropped 6 bases, with 13 bases sitting between them. Germline V gives CDR1 SNHLY, CDR2 FYNNEI. This rearrangement joins TRBV2 to TRBJ1-5; the D gene is possibly TRBD1 (5 bases). The sample was peripheral blood, taken in the first trimester of pregnancy. The TCR comes from a female donor in good health, enrolled as a control in a pregnancy study. Written as DNA, the CDR3 is TGTGCCAGCAGTGCTTACGGGGGTGGTCAGCCCCAGCATTTT. As protein: CASSAYGGGQPQHF. Together with reference TRBV2 and TRBJ1-5, the CDR3 gives the full variable domain: EPEVTQTPSHQVTQMGQEVILRCVPISNHLYFYWYRQILGQKVEFLVSFYNNEISEKSEIFDDQFSVERPDGSNFTLKIRSTKLEDSAMYFCASSAYGGGQPQHFGDGTRLSIL.